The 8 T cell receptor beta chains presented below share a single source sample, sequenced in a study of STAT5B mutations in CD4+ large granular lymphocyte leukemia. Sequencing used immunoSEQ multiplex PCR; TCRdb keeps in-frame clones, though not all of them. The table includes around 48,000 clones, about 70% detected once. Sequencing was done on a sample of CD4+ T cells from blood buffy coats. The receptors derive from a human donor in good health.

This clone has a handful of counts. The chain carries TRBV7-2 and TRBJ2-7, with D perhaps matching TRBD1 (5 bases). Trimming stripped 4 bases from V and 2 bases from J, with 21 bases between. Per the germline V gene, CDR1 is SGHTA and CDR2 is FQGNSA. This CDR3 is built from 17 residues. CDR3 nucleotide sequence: TGTGCCAGCAGCTCCCCGGTTGGGGCCCTCCCACCCTACGAGCAGTACTTC. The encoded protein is CASSSPVGALPPYEQYF.

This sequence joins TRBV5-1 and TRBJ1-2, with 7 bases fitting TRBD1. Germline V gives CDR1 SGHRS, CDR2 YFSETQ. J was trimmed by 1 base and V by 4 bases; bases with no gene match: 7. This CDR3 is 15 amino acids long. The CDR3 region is CASSLTGVGNYGYTF. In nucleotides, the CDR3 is TGCGCCAGCAGCCTCACAGGGGTTGGTAACTATGGCTACACCTTC.

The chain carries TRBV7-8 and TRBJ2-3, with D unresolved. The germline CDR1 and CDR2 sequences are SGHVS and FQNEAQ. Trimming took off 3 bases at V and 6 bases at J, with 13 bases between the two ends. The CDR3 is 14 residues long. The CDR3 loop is CASSFSGFGDTQYF. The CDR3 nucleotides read TGTGCCAGCAGCTTTTCGGGTTTCGGGGATACGCAGTATTTT.

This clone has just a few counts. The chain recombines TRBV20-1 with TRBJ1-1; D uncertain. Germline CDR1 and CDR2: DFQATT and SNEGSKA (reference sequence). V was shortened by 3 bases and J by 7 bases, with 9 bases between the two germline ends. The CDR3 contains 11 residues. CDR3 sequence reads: CSASPGGEAFF. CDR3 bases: TGCAGTGCTAGTCCGGGAGGTGAAGCTTTCTTT.

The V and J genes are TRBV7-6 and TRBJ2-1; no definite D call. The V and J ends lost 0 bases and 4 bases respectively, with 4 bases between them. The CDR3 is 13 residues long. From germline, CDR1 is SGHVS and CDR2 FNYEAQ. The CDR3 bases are TGTGCCAGCAGCTTAGCGCTTTACAATGAGCAGTTCTTC. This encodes CASSLALYNEQFF.

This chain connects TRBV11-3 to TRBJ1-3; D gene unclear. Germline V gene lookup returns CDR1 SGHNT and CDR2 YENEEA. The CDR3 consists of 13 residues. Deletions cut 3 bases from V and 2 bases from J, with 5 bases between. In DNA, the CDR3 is TGTGCCAGCAGCTTCGGGACTGGAAACACCATATATTTT. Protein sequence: CASSFGTGNTIYF. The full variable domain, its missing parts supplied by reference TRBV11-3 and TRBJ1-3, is EAGVVQSPRYKIIEKKQPVAFWCNPISGHNTLYWYLQNLGQGPELLIRYENEEAVDDSQLPKDRFSAERLKGVDSTLKIQPAELGDSAVYLCASSFGTGNTIYFGEGSWLTVV.

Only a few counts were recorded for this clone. CDR3 loop: CASSSLTGGSTEAFF. The CDR3 DNA reads as TGTGCCAGCAGTTCCTTAACAGGGGGCAGCACTGAAGCTTTCTTT. This chain connects TRBV6-6 to TRBJ1-1; 9 nucleotides line up with TRBD1. The CDR3 has 15 residues. V trimming: 4 bases; J trimming: 4 bases; junction bases outside the gene matches: 7. The germline V gene has CDR1 MNHNY and CDR2 SVGAGI (reference sequence).

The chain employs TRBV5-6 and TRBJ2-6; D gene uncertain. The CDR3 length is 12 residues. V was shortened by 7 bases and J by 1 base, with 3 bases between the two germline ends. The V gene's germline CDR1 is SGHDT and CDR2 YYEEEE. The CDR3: CASESGANVLTF. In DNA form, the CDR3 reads TGTGCCAGCGAATCTGGGGCCAACGTCCTGACTTTC.